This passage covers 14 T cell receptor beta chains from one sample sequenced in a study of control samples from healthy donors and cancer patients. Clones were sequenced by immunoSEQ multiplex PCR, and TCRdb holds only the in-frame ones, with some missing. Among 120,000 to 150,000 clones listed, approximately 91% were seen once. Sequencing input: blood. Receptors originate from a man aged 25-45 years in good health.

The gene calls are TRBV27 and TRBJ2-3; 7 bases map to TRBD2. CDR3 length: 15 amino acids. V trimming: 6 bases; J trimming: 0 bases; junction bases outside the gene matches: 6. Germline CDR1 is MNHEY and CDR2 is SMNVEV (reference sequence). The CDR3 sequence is CASRPLAVSTDTQYF. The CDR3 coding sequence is TGTGCCAGCAGACCCCTAGCGGTGAGCACAGATACGCAGTATTTT.

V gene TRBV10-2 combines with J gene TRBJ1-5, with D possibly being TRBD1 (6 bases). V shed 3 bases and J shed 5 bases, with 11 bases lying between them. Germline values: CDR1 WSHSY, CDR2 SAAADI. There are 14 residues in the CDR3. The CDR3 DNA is TGCGCCAGCAGTGACAGGGGTGTTTATCAGCCCCAGCATTTT. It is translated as CASSDRGVYQPQHF.

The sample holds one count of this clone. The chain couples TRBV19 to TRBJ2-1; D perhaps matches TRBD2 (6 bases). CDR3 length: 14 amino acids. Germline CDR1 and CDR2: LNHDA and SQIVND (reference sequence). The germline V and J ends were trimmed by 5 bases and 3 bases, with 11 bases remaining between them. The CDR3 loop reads CASSPRLVYNEQFF. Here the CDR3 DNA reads TGTGCCAGTAGTCCCCGACTAGTCTACAATGAGCAGTTCTTC.

The CDR3 region is CASSARGSAGNTIYF. For the CDR3, the DNA is TGTGCCAGCAGCGCCAGGGGTAGCGCTGGAAACACCATATATTTT. The chain links TRBV2 to TRBJ1-3; tentative D call: TRBD1 (6 bases). V lost 6 bases to trimming and J lost 2 bases, with 14 bases between them. The CDR3 contains 15 residues. CDR1 and CDR2 (germline): SNHLY, FYNNEI.

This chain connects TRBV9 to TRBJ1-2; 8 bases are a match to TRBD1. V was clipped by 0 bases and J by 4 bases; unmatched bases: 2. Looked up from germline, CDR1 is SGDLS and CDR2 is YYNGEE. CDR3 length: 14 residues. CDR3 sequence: CASSVEGQAYGYTF. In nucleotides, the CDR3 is TGTGCCAGCAGCGTAGAGGGACAGGCCTATGGCTACACCTTC. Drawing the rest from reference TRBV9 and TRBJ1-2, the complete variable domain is DSGVTQTPKHLITATGQRVTLRCSPRSGDLSVYWYQQSLDQGLQFLIQYYNGEERAKGNILERFSAQQFPDLHSELNLSSLELGDSALYFCASSVEGQAYGYTFGSGTRLTVV.

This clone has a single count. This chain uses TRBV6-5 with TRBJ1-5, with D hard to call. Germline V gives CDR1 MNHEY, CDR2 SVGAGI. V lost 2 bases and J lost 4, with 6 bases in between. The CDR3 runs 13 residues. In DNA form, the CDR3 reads TGTGCCAGCAGTTACGGACCGAATCAGCCCCAGCATTTT. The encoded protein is CASSYGPNQPQHF.

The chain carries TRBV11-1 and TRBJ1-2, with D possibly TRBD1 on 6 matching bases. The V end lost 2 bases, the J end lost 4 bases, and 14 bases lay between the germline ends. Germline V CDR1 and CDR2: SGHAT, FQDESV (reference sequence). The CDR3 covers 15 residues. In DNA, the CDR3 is TGTGCCAGCAGCTTATCGACGGACAGTTTCTATGGCTACACCTTC. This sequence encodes CASSLSTDSFYGYTF. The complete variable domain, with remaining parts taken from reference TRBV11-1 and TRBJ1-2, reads EAEVAQSPRYKITEKSQAVAFWCDPISGHATLYWYRQILGQGPELLVQFQDESVVDDSQLPKDRFSAERLKGVDSTLKIQPAELGDSAMYLCASSLSTDSFYGYTFGSGTRLTVV.

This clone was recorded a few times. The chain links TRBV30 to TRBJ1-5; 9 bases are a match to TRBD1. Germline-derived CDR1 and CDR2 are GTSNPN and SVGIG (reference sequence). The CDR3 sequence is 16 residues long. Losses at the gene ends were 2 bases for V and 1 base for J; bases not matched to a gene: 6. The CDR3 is CAWSRPGTGSNQPQHF. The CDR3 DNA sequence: TGTGCCTGGAGTCGGCCCGGGACAGGGAGCAATCAGCCCCAGCATTTT.

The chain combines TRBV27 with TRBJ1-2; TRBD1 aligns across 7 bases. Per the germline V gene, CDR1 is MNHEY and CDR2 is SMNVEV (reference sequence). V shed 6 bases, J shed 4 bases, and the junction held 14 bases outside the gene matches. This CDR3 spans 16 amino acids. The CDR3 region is CASRPYPGTAAYGYTF. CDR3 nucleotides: TGTGCCAGCAGACCTTACCCCGGGACAGCGGCCTATGGCTACACCTTC.

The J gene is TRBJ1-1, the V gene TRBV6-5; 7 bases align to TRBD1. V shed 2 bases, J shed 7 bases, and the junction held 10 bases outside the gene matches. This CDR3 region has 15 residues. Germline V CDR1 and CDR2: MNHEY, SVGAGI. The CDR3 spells CASSYQLETGSEAFF. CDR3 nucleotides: TGTGCCAGCAGTTACCAACTCGAGACAGGGAGTGAAGCTTTCTTT.

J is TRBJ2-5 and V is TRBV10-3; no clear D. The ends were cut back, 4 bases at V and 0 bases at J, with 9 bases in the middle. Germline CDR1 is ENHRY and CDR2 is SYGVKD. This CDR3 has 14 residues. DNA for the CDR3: TGTGCCATCAGTGTGGGCGGCAACCAAGAGACCCAGTACTTC. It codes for CAISVGGNQETQYF.

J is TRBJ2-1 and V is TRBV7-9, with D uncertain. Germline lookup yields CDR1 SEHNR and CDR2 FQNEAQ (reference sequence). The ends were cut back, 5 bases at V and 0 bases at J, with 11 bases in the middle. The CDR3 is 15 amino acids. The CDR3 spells CASSKSLSSYNEQFF. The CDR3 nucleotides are TGTGCCAGCAGCAAATCCCTGAGCTCCTACAATGAGCAGTTCTTC.

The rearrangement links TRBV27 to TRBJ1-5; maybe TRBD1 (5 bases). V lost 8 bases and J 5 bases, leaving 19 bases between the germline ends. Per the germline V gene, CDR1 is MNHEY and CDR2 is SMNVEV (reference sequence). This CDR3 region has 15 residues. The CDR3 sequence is CASSQFMGGDQPQHF. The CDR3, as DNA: TGTGCCAGCTCCCAGTTCATGGGGGGGGATCAGCCCCAGCATTTT.

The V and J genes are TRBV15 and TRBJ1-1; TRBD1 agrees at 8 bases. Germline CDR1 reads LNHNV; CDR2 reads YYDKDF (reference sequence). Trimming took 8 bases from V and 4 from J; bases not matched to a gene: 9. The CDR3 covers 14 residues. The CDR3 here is CATFPDRAGTEAFF. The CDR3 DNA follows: TGTGCCACCTTCCCGGACAGGGCAGGCACTGAAGCTTTCTTT.